Listed here is a single T cell receptor beta chain. Its specificity is not known. The sample comes from a study of cytomegalovirus exposure and HLA in healthy donors. Study outcomes and limitations: A link between a missense DCLRE1C variant and TCR beta V- and J-gene trimming emerged from a later analysis. A later analysis associated roughly 15,000 TCR beta sequences with HLA alleles at a 0.05 false discovery rate.

Germline V gene lookup returns CDR1 SGHRS and CDR2 YFSETQ. The V end was cut by 4 bases, the J end by 6 bases, with 9 bases between. The CDR3 covers 12 residues. The PCR was carried out with 60 Vbeta primers and 13 Jbeta primers. Sequenced by immunoSEQ multiplex PCR; TCRdb stores in-frame clones only, minus some. The table records fewer than 250,000 clones, around 77% of them present only once. The V and J genes are TRBV5-1 and TRBJ2-3; D is possibly TRBD2 (5 bases). The receptor was isolated from a woman between 18 and 29 years old in good health and CMV-seronegative. The sample was PBMCs. The CDR3, as DNA: TGCGCCAGCAGCGGGGAGTCTGATACGCAGTATTTT. It is translated as CASSGESDTQYF.